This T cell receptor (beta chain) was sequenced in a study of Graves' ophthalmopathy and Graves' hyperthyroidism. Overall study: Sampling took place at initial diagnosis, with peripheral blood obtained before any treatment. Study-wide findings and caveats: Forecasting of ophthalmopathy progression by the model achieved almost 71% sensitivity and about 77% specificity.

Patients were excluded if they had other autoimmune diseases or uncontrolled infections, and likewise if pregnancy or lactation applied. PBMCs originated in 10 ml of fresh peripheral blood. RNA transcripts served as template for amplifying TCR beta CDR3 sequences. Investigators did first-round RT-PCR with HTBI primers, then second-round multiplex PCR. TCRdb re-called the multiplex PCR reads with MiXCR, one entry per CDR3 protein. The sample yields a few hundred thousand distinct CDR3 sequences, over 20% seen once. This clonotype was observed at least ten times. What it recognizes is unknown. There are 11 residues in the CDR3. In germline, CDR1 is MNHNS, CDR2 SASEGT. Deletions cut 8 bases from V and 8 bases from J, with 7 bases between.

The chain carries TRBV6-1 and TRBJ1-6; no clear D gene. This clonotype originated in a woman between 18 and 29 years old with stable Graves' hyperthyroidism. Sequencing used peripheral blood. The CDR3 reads CASGRDSPLHF. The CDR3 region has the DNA TGTGCCAGCGGCCGTGATTCACCCCTCCACTTT.